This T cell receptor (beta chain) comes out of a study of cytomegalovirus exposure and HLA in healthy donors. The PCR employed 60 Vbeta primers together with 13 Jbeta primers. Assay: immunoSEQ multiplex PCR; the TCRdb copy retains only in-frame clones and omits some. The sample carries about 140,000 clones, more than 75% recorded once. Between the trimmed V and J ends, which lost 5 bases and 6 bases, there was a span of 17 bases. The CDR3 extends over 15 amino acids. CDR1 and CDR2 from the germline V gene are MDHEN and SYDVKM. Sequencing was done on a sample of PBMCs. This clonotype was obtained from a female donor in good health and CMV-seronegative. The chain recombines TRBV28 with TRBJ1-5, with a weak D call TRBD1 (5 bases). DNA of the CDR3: TGTGCCAGCAGTCCGCCGAAGGGGAACGGTCAGCCCCAGCATTTT. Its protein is CASSPPKGNGQPQHF. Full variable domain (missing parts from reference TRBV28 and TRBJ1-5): DVKVTQSSRYLVKRTGEKVFLECVQDMDHENMFWYRQDPGLGLRLIYFSYDVKMKEKGDIPEGYSVSREKKERFSLILESASTNQTSMYLCASSPPKGNGQPQHFGDGTRLSIL.